Each of the 16 T cell receptor beta chains below was sequenced from the same sample in a study of blood T cells in healthy people across ages. Alongside a J-beta primer mix, a sample-barcoded 5' primer served in a second PCR lasting roughly 7 to 12 cycles. TCRdb itself ran the 5' RACE reads through MiXCR, one entry per CDR3 protein. The sample has about 680,000 distinct CDR3 sequences, over 45% seen once. Sample: blood. Every receptor here comes from a woman aged 55-69 years in good health.

A word on this clonotype: This may stem from a read error, because a much larger clone lies one nucleotide away. The rearrangement joins TRBV9 to TRBJ2-5; 12 positions agree with TRBD2. V shed 3 bases and J 11 bases; nucleotides not matched to a gene: 11. Germline values: CDR1 SGDLS, CDR2 YYNGEE. CDR3 length equals 15 residues. The CDR3 DNA follows: TGTGCCAGCAGCGAGACTAGCGGGAGAGGCAATGAGCAGTACTTC. Its translation is CASSETSGRGNEQYF.

This chain connects TRBV28 to TRBJ2-2, with D perhaps being TRBD1 or TRBD2 (5 bases each). The V gene's germline CDR1 is MDHEN and CDR2 SYDVKM. The CDR3 spans 15 residues. Trimming took off 3 bases at V and 4 bases at J, with 12 bases between the two ends. Here the CDR3 reads CASSFGDPFTGELFF. The CDR3 bases are TGTGCCAGCAGTTTTGGGGACCCCTTCACCGGGGAGCTGTTTTTT.

This clonotype turned up a few times. As DNA, the CDR3 is TGTGCCAGCAGTTTCCCCCGGCAAGGGATATACGAGCAGTACTTC. Amino acids: CASSFPRQGIYEQYF. The chain combines TRBV28 with TRBJ2-7; D is unclear. Trimming pared 3 bases from V and 4 bases from J, leaving 16 bases between. CDR1 is MDHEN, CDR2 SYDVKM, per germline. CDR3 length: 15 amino acids.

The CDR3: CATRTKDPSTGELFF. The DNA of the CDR3 is TGCGCCACCCGGACAAAGGACCCCTCCACCGGGGAGCTGTTTTTT. The rearrangement joins TRBV5-1 to TRBJ2-2, with D possibly being TRBD1 (5 bases). The V gene lost 9 bases and the J gene lost 4 bases, with 19 bases spanning the gap. Germline loops: CDR1 SGHRS, CDR2 YFSETQ. The length of the CDR3 is 15 residues.

In nucleotides, the CDR3 is TGCAGTGCGAACGACAGGGTCTTTGAGACTTTCTTT. Translated: CSANDRVFETFF. The chain carries TRBV20-1 and TRBJ1-1, with TRBD1 identical over 7 bases. This CDR3 is built from 12 residues. Germline CDR1 DFQATT, CDR2 SNEGSKA (reference sequence). V shed 6 bases and J 12 bases; nucleotides not matched to a gene: 13.

In its sample, this clonotype was seen a few times. This sequence joins TRBV2 and TRBJ1-4; TRBD1 is a possible D gene (5 bases). CDR3 length: 13 amino acids. Per germline, CDR1 SNHLY and CDR2 FYNNEI. The ends were cut back, 7 bases at V and 7 bases at J, with 13 bases in the middle. CDR3 protein: CASTYRQLEKLFF. CDR3 DNA: TGTGCCAGCACATATCGACAGCTTGAAAAACTGTTTTTT.

V usage is TRBV7-3 and J usage is TRBJ2-1; weak D call: TRBD2 (5 bases). Germline CDR1 and CDR2: SGHTA and FQGTGA. Deletions cut 0 bases from V and 2 bases from J, with 14 bases between. The CDR3 is 17 residues long. Here the CDR3 reads CASSLTSAGGAYNEQFF. The CDR3, as DNA: TGTGCCAGCAGCTTAACGTCGGCGGGTGGGGCCTACAATGAGCAGTTCTTC.

The chain carries TRBV9 and TRBJ1-2; D gene uncertain. Germline V gene lookup returns CDR1 SGDLS and CDR2 YYNGEE. Trimming stripped 0 bases from V and 6 bases from J, with 9 bases between. The CDR3 length is 13 residues. CDR3 sequence reads: CASSVGGSHGYTF. The CDR3 region has the DNA TGTGCCAGCAGCGTAGGCGGAAGCCATGGCTACACCTTC.

V gene TRBV3-1 combines with J gene TRBJ2-1, with D hard to call. The DNA end is a closer match to TRBJ2-7, so the J assignment may be wrong. Germline V CDR1 and CDR2: LGHDT, YNNKEL (reference sequence). CDR3 size: 14 residues. The CDR3 nucleotides read TGTGCCAGCAGCACCCAGAGCTCCTACAATGAGCAGTACTTC. It encodes CASSTQSSYNEQYF.

This clonotype was found a few times. V gene TRBV2 combines with J gene TRBJ2-1; TRBD2 might be the D (7 bases). V lost 1 base to trimming and J lost 2 bases, with 9 bases between them. The V gene's germline CDR1 is SNHLY and CDR2 FYNNEI. The CDR3 has 15 amino acids. This CDR3 is CASSEEGGAYNEQFF. CDR3 nucleotides: TGTGCCAGCAGTGAAGAAGGGGGGGCCTACAATGAGCAGTTCTTC.

This clonotype was seen more than once but under ten times. J is TRBJ2-5 and V is TRBV20-1; D ambiguous. Gene TRBJ2-7 matches the end of the DNA better, so the J call may be wrong. The CDR3 has 12 amino acids. CDR1 DFQATT and CDR2 SNEGSKA come from the germline V gene (reference sequence). CDR3 nucleotide sequence: TGCAGTGCTAGTAGTCTAAGCTACGAGCAGTACTTC. This sequence encodes CSASSLSYEQYF.

The V and J genes are TRBV28 and TRBJ1-1; D call uncertain. Germline V gene data show CDR1 as MDHEN and CDR2 as SYDVKM. Trimming took 2 bases from V and 3 from J, leaving 10 bases between them. The CDR3 spans 14 residues. The CDR3 bases are TGTGCCAGCAGTTTAACCACCGGCCACACTGAAGCTTTCTTT. Translation: CASSLTTGHTEAFF.

The chain couples TRBV6-1 to TRBJ2-7, with TRBD2 as a possible D gene (5 bases). Looked up from germline, CDR1 is MNHNS and CDR2 is SASEGT. V was cut by 2 bases and J by 3 bases, with 11 bases left in between. The CDR3 is made up of 14 amino acids. The DNA of the CDR3 is TGTGCCAGCAGTGAATATGGGAGCGACTACGAGCAGTACTTC. It translates to CASSEYGSDYEQYF.

CDR3 loop: CASSPGTGGYGNQPQHF. The DNA for the CDR3 is TGTGCCAGCAGCCCAGGGACAGGGGGGTATGGCAATCAGCCCCAGCATTTT. The chain joins TRBV7-6 to TRBJ1-5; TRBD1 agrees at 11 bases. In germline, CDR1 is SGHVS, CDR2 FNYEAQ. V trimming: 5 bases; J trimming: 2 bases; junction bases outside the gene matches: 8. The length of the CDR3 is 17 residues. Variable domain in full (rest from reference TRBV7-6 and TRBJ1-5): GAGVSQSPRYKVTKRGQDVALRCDPISGHVSLYWYRQALGQGPEFLTYFNYEAQQDKSGLPNDRFSAERPEGSISTLTIQRTEQRDSAMYRCASSPGTGGYGNQPQHFGDGTRLSIL.

The genes are TRBV2 and TRBJ2-5; TRBD1 matches 10 bases. Germline V gene sequence: CDR1 SNHLY, CDR2 FYNNEI. The CDR3 is 16 amino acids. V dropped 1 base and J dropped 7; count of bases not matched to a gene: 9. CDR3 residues: CASSEGDRGRTGTQYF. In DNA, the CDR3 is TGTGCCAGCAGTGAAGGAGACAGGGGGCGCACCGGGACCCAGTACTTC.

The V and J genes are TRBV15 and TRBJ2-3; D is possibly TRBD1 (5 bases). Trimming shortened V by 0 bases and J by 4 bases, and 11 bases separated the two germline ends. Germline V CDR1 and CDR2: LNHNV, YYDKDF (reference sequence). The CDR3 extends over 15 amino acids. The CDR3 DNA reads TGTGCCACCAGCAGAGATGTAGGGGTCGCAGATACGCAGTATTTT. Protein product: CATSRDVGVADTQYF.